This entry lists 8 T cell receptor beta chains sequenced from one sample in a study of cytomegalovirus exposure and HLA in healthy donors (dated by TCRdb to 2016 to 2017). The library was made by the immunoSEQ multiplex PCR assay. A mixture of 60 forward primers for TCR Vbeta segments and 13 reverse primers for TCR Jbeta segments was used in the multiplex PCR. TCRdb re-hosts the immuneACCESS table, in-frame sequences only. Its copies lack some clones; in the studies checked, an unresolved V gene accounts for under half of them, and the cause for the rest is not known. This sample comprises roughly 170,000 clones, 77% of them detected only once. The ten largest clones capture less than 1.5% of the sample. The sample comprised PBMCs. These receptors came from a young woman in good health and CMV-seropositive.

This sequence joins TRBV11-3 and TRBJ2-5; 7 bases agree with TRBD2. V dropped 3 bases and J dropped 5; count of bases not matched to a gene: 9. Germline CDR1 is SGHNT and CDR2 is YENEEA. The CDR3 runs 15 residues. The CDR3 loop is CASSFGPGREETQYF. Here the CDR3 DNA reads TGTGCCAGCAGCTTCGGACCGGGGCGGGAGGAGACCCAGTACTTC.

The chain recombines TRBV28 with TRBJ1-1, with D unclear. Trimming removed 2 bases at V and 4 bases at J, with 17 bases between. CDR1 and CDR2 (germline): MDHEN, SYDVKM. The CDR3 runs 16 residues. The CDR3 region has the DNA TGTGCCAGCAGTTTAGGAAACTCGTTTAGCGGCACTGAAGCTTTCTTT. Protein product: CASSLGNSFSGTEAFF.

The CDR3 is CSARWVATQYF. CDR3 DNA: TGCAGTGCTAGATGGGTAGCGACGCAGTATTTT. This chain connects TRBV20-1 to TRBJ2-3; a possible D gene is TRBD2 (5 bases). Germline V gene sequence: CDR1 DFQATT, CDR2 SNEGSKA (reference sequence). Trimming took 2 bases from V and 9 from J, leaving 9 bases between them. This CDR3 has 11 amino acids.

The V and J genes are TRBV7-9 and TRBJ2-1; 7 bases agree with TRBD2. CDR3 length: 16 amino acids. The germline V gene encodes CDR1 SEHNR and CDR2 FQNEAQ (reference sequence). After removal of 1 base from V and 5 bases from J, the junction contained 8 bases not matched to a gene. The CDR3 DNA sequence: TGTGCCAGCAGCTTAGGACCCCCAGGGAGGGACAATGAGCAGTTCTTC. Amino acids: CASSLGPPGRDNEQFF. Variable domain in full (rest from reference TRBV7-9 and TRBJ2-1): DTGVSQNPRHKITKRGQNVTFRCDPISEHNRLYWYRQTLGQGPEFLTYFQNEAQLEKSRLLSDRFSAERPKGSFSTLEIQRTEQGDSAMYLCASSLGPPGRDNEQFFGPGTRLTVL.

The CDR3 nucleotides read TGTGCCAGCAGCGTAGGGACTAGCGGGACCCAAGAGACCCAGTACTTC. This codes for CASSVGTSGTQETQYF. This chain uses TRBV9 with TRBJ2-5, with 12 bases lining up with TRBD2. The CDR3 contains 16 residues. The J segment lost 1 base and the V segment lost 0 bases, leaving 1 base of the junction unmatched. Germline loops: CDR1 SGDLS, CDR2 YYNGEE.

This chain connects TRBV11-3 to TRBJ2-5; 8 positions agree with TRBD2. The CDR3 sequence is 16 residues long. Trimming cost V 1 base and J 4 bases; bases outside gene matches: 8. Germline CDR1 reads SGHNT; CDR2 reads YENEEA. CDR3 sequence: CASSLVTAGEGETQYF. CDR3 in DNA: TGTGCCAGCAGCTTAGTTACAGCGGGAGAGGGAGAGACCCAGTACTTC. Based on the CDR3 plus reference TRBV11-3 and TRBJ2-5, the full variable domain is EAGVVQSPRYKIIEKKQPVAFWCNPISGHNTLYWYLQNLGQGPELLIRYENEEAVDDSQLPKDRFSAERLKGVDSTLKIQPAELGDSAVYLCASSLVTAGEGETQYFGPGTRLLVL.

In DNA, the CDR3 is TGTGCCAGCAGTGGACTAGCGGAGGGGAGAGATACGCAGTATTTT. It codes for CASSGLAEGRDTQYF. The chain employs TRBV6-5 and TRBJ2-3; 10 positions agree with TRBD2. The CDR3 totals 15 residues. V lost 5 bases, J lost 5 bases, and 7 bases stayed unmatched. Germline V CDR1 and CDR2: MNHEY, SVGAGI.

The genes are TRBV5-1 and TRBJ1-4; maybe TRBD1 (5 bases). Germline V gives CDR1 SGHRS, CDR2 YFSETQ. CDR3 size: 15 residues. V lost 4 bases to trimming and J lost 1 base, with 11 bases between them. Here the CDR3 reads CASSQGVGTNEKLFF. CDR3 bases: TGCGCCAGCAGCCAGGGTGTGGGAACTAATGAAAAACTGTTTTTT.